A single sample is the source of the 8 T cell receptor beta chains below, sequenced in a study of blood T cell repertoires in COVID-19. Clones were read by immunoSEQ multiplex PCR, and TCRdb kept only the in-frame ones, dropping some. This table holds about 88,000 clones, 70% to 90% found once. What was sequenced was peripheral blood. These receptors were collected from a woman aged 60 to 75 with COVID-19, enrolled during active disease.

CDR3 amino acids: CASSQDSGLAGGSYEQYF. CDR3 nucleotides: TGCGCCAGCAGCCAAGATTCGGGGCTAGCGGGGGGATCATACGAGCAGTACTTC. This chain connects TRBV4-1 to TRBJ2-7; TRBD2 matches 11 bases. CDR1 and CDR2 (germline): MGHRA, YSYEKL. The CDR3 is 18 residues long. The trim removed 0 bases at V and 4 bases at J, leaving 11 bases unmatched.

The chain combines TRBV6-2 or TRBV6-3 with TRBJ2-1; 10 nucleotides agree with TRBD2. This CDR3 has 16 amino acids. The ends lost 6 bases at V and 6 bases at J; junction bases unmatched: 11. Germline V gene sequence: CDR1 MNHEY, CDR2 SVGEGT. The CDR3 region has the DNA TGTGCCAGCAGCCGCTCCGGACTAGCGGACTTCAATGAGCAGTTCTTC. This codes for CASSRSGLADFNEQFF.

V gene TRBV6-2 or TRBV6-3 combines with J gene TRBJ2-3, with D possibly being TRBD2 (6 bases). CDR3 length: 15 residues. Per the germline V gene, CDR1 is MNHEY and CDR2 is SVGEGT. Trimming shortened V by 4 bases and J by 6 bases, and 17 bases separated the two germline ends. The CDR3 reads CASSLAFRGWDTQYF. The CDR3 DNA sequence: TGTGCCAGCAGTTTGGCGTTCCGGGGGTGGGATACGCAGTATTTT.

The rearrangement joins TRBV5-1 to TRBJ2-7; D not resolved. V gave up 1 base and J gave up 3 bases, with 29 bases separating them. This CDR3 is built from 20 residues. Germline V lookup: CDR1 SGHRS, CDR2 YFSETQ. The CDR3 bases are TGCGCCAGCAGCTTGCGTGACATCAGAATCAGCACCCCGGCCCTCTACGAGCAGTACTTC. Amino acids: CASSLRDIRISTPALYEQYF.

The rearrangement joins TRBV5-1 to TRBJ2-2; 10 bases align to TRBD2. Germline CDR1 is SGHRS and CDR2 is YFSETQ. The CDR3 runs to 14 residues. Trimming took 8 bases from V and 4 from J; bases not matched to a gene: 5. The CDR3 sequence: CASTLAGSTGELFF. The CDR3 DNA reads as TGCGCCAGTACACTAGCGGGGAGCACCGGGGAGCTGTTTTTT.

This chain links TRBV19 with TRBJ2-1, with TRBD2 as a possible D gene (6 bases). Germline CDR1 and CDR2: LNHDA and SQIVND (reference sequence). Trimming left V 2 bases short and J 0 bases short, with 14 bases between. CDR3 size: 17 residues. This chain's CDR3 is CASSIPLAESSYNEQFF. DNA for the CDR3: TGTGCCAGTAGTATACCCTTAGCGGAAAGCTCCTACAATGAGCAGTTCTTC.

Remarks on this clone: Other nucleotide sequences in the sample specify the same CDR3. This CDR3 reads CASSKQGNYGYTF. CDR3 nucleotides: TGTGCCAGTAGTAAGCAGGGAAACTATGGCTACACCTTC. The gene calls are TRBV19 and TRBJ1-2; maybe TRBD1 (5 bases). The CDR3 totals 13 residues. The V and J ends lost 4 bases and 2 bases respectively, with 8 bases between them. The germline gives CDR1 LNHDA, CDR2 SQIVND (reference sequence).

This rearrangement joins TRBV19 to TRBJ2-6; D not certain. CDR1 and CDR2 (germline): LNHDA, SQIVND (reference sequence). Trimming left V 8 bases short and J 0 bases short, with 17 bases between. The CDR3 contains 17 residues. In DNA form, the CDR3 reads TGTGCCAGTTCGACGTTCGCCCGACTCTCTGGGGCCAACGTCCTGACTTTC. Encoded protein: CASSTFARLSGANVLTF.